A single sample gave rise to the 23 T cell receptor beta chains below, sequenced in a study of cytomegalovirus exposure and HLA in healthy donors. Sequencing used immunoSEQ multiplex PCR; TCRdb keeps in-frame clones, though not all of them. The data contain around 60,000 clones, over 85% of them singletons. The sequencing sample was made of PBMCs. The receptors were gathered from a man between 18 and 29 years old in good health and CMV-seronegative.

For the CDR3, the DNA is TGTGCCAGCAGCTTAATAGCCAACGTCCTGACTTTC. Translated, it gives CASSLIANVLTF. This chain joins TRBV7-8 and TRBJ2-6; no firm D call. CDR1 SGHVS and CDR2 FQNEAQ come from the germline V gene. The CDR3 runs 12 residues. Between the trimmed V and J ends, which lost 2 bases and 7 bases, there was a span of 3 bases.

V is TRBV7-2 and J is TRBJ2-5, with D unclear. This CDR3 is 14 amino acids long. V was clipped by 5 bases and J by 2 bases, with 12 bases between them. Germline assignment: CDR1 SGHTA and CDR2 FQGNSA. The CDR3 spells CASSEQDSQETQYF. The CDR3 DNA follows: TGTGCCAGCAGCGAACAAGACTCACAAGAGACCCAGTACTTC.

This clone was detected only a few times. The rearrangement uses TRBV2 and TRBJ2-7; D gene unclear. Germline CDR1 reads SNHLY; CDR2 reads FYNNEI. V lost 2 bases to trimming and J lost 4 bases, with 6 bases between them. This CDR3 comprises 12 residues. The CDR3 bases are TGTGCCAGCAGTGAAATCAATTACGAGCAGTACTTC. Amino acids: CASSEINYEQYF.

This chain uses TRBV23-1 with TRBJ2-1; 10 nucleotides line up with TRBD1. TRBV23-1 is an ORF, and what it does is uncertain. CDR3 length equals 15 residues. V lost 6 bases to trimming and J lost 8 bases; unmatched junction nucleotides: 10. The CDR3 region is CASRGRDRGRDEQFF. Here the CDR3 DNA reads TGCGCCAGCAGGGGACGGGACAGGGGACGGGATGAGCAGTTCTTC.

V is TRBV7-6 and J is TRBJ2-7, with no clear D. Germline-derived CDR1 and CDR2 are SGHVS and FNYEAQ. CDR3 size: 15 residues. V lost 5 bases to trimming and J lost 2 bases, with 16 bases between them. CDR3 sequence (DNA): TGTGCCAGCAGCGACGACGCAGGCGTCCCCTACGAGCAGTACTTC. Translated, it gives CASSDDAGVPYEQYF.

The V and J genes are TRBV15 and TRBJ1-5, with a tentative D call TRBD1 (6 bases). This CDR3 comprises 14 residues. The germline V gene has CDR1 LNHNV and CDR2 YYDKDF (reference sequence). V lost 4 bases and J 6 bases, leaving 13 bases between the germline ends. CDR3 nucleotide sequence: TGTGCCACCAGCACTTATCTACAGGGTCAGCCCCAGCATTTT. Protein product: CATSTYLQGQPQHF. Supplemented by reference TRBV15 and TRBJ1-5, the full variable domain reads DAMVIQNPRYQVTQFGKPVTLSCSQTLNHNVMYWYQQKSSQAPKLLFHYYDKDFNNEADTPDNFQSRRPNTSFCFLDIRSPGLGDTAMYLCATSTYLQGQPQHFGDGTRLSIL.

J is TRBJ2-1 and V is TRBV5-5; 8 positions match TRBD2. Trimming at V came to 3 bases and at J to 4 bases, leaving 9 bases not matched to a gene. The CDR3 consists of 16 residues. CDR1 and CDR2 from the germline V gene are SGHKS and YYEKEE (reference sequence). The chain's CDR3 is CASSSQLAESYNEQFF. The CDR3 DNA reads as TGTGCCAGCAGCTCTCAACTAGCGGAGAGTTACAATGAGCAGTTCTTC.

The V gene is TRBV28, the J gene TRBJ2-3, with TRBD2 matching 8 bases. The CDR3 has 19 residues. Losses at the gene ends were 5 bases for V and 5 bases for J; bases not matched to a gene: 21. CDR1 MDHEN and CDR2 SYDVKM come from the germline V gene. CDR3 sequence reads: CASSAHPFLGREVVDTQYF. The CDR3 DNA reads TGTGCCAGCAGTGCCCACCCATTCCTCGGGCGGGAGGTTGTAGATACGCAGTATTTT. Supplemented by reference TRBV28 and TRBJ2-3, the full variable domain reads DVKVTQSSRYLVKRTGEKVFLECVQDMDHENMFWYRQDPGLGLRLIYFSYDVKMKEKGDIPEGYSVSREKKERFSLILESASTNQTSMYLCASSAHPFLGREVVDTQYFGPGTRLTVL.

The chain joins TRBV19 to TRBJ2-7, with TRBD2 matching over 11 bases. The germline CDR1 and CDR2 sequences are LNHDA and SQIVND (reference sequence). This CDR3 spans 14 amino acids. Trimming took 6 bases from V and 3 from J; bases not matched to a gene: 4. The CDR3 is CASRLAGGHYEQYF. The DNA for the CDR3 is TGTGCCAGTAGGTTAGCGGGAGGGCACTACGAGCAGTACTTC.

The chain carries TRBV28 and TRBJ2-1, with a tentative D call TRBD1 (5 bases). Germline values: CDR1 MDHEN, CDR2 SYDVKM. The V end was cut by 9 bases, the J end by 1 base, with 16 bases between. The CDR3 has 15 amino acids. This CDR3 is CASVGWGASYNEQFF. Written as DNA, the CDR3 is TGTGCCAGTGTGGGTTGGGGCGCGTCCTACAATGAGCAGTTCTTC.

A single count supports this clone. V and J are TRBV28 and TRBJ1-5, with D possibly being TRBD1 (6 bases). This CDR3 is 14 amino acids long. Deletions cut 2 bases from V and 4 bases from J, with 9 bases between. The germline V gene encodes CDR1 MDHEN and CDR2 SYDVKM. For the CDR3, the DNA is TGTGCCAGCAGTTTAGGACAGCTAAATCAGCCCCAGCATTTT. This gives the protein CASSLGQLNQPQHF.

DNA of the CDR3: TGTGCCAGCAGCGTCGGGACAGAACAAGAGACCCAGTACTTC. Translation: CASSVGTEQETQYF. The chain joins TRBV9 to TRBJ2-5; 7 positions match TRBD1. This CDR3 contains 14 residues. The germline gives CDR1 SGDLS, CDR2 YYNGEE. With V trimmed by 2 bases and J by 2 bases, 3 bases remained unmatched. Full variable domain (rest looked up from reference TRBV9 and TRBJ2-5): DSGVTQTPKHLITATGQRVTLRCSPRSGDLSVYWYQQSLDQGLQFLIQYYNGEERAKGNILERFSAQQFPDLHSELNLSSLELGDSALYFCASSVGTEQETQYFGPGTRLLVL.

V and J are TRBV14 and TRBJ2-7; 7 positions agree with TRBD2. Germline lookup yields CDR1 SGHDN and CDR2 FVKESK. Germline trimming cut 2 bases from V and 6 bases from J; bases unmatched to any gene: 1. The CDR3 extends over 12 amino acids. CDR3 in amino acids: CASSQPGGEQYF. The CDR3 DNA sequence: TGTGCCAGCAGCCAACCGGGGGGCGAGCAGTACTTC. The full variable domain, rest sourced from reference TRBV14 and TRBJ2-7, is EAGVTQFPSHSVIEKGQTVTLRCDPISGHDNLYWYRRVMGKEIKFLLHFVKESKQDESGMPNNRFLAERTGGTYSTLKVQPAELEDSGVYFCASSQPGGEQYFGPGTRLTVT.

J is TRBJ2-3 and V is TRBV30; D is unresolved. The CDR3 contains 12 residues. V dropped 3 bases and J dropped 3 bases, with 7 bases sitting between them. Germline lookup yields CDR1 GTSNPN and CDR2 SVGIG (reference sequence). In DNA form, the CDR3 reads TGTGCCTGGAGCGGGTCGACAGATACGCAGTATTTT. Its protein is CAWSGSTDTQYF. The full variable domain, in which reference TRBV30 and TRBJ2-3 provide the parts outside the CDR3, is SQTIHQWPATLVQPVGSPLSLECTVEGTSNPNLYWYRQAAGRGLQLLFYSVGIGQISSEVPQNLSASRPQDRQFILSSKKLLLSDSGFYLCAWSGSTDTQYFGPGTRLTVL.

This rearrangement joins TRBV7-2 to TRBJ2-3; TRBD2 matches at 10 bases. Germline loops: CDR1 SGHTA, CDR2 FQGNSA. With V trimmed by 2 bases and J by 4 bases, 3 bases remained unmatched. CDR3 size: 15 residues. CDR3 in amino acids: CASSLLAGVADTQYF. DNA for the CDR3: TGTGCCAGCAGCTTACTAGCGGGAGTAGCAGATACGCAGTATTTT.

The chain employs TRBV30 and TRBJ2-2; 16 bases agree with TRBD2. Per the germline V gene, CDR1 is GTSNPN and CDR2 is SVGIG (reference sequence). This CDR3 has 17 residues. The trim removed 2 bases at V and 6 bases at J, leaving 6 bases unmatched. The CDR3: CAWSWGLAGGPSGELFF. Written as DNA, the CDR3 is TGTGCCTGGAGTTGGGGACTAGCGGGAGGGCCTTCCGGGGAGCTGTTTTTT. Variable domain in full (rest from reference TRBV30 and TRBJ2-2): SQTIHQWPATLVQPVGSPLSLECTVEGTSNPNLYWYRQAAGRGLQLLFYSVGIGQISSEVPQNLSASRPQDRQFILSSKKLLLSDSGFYLCAWSWGLAGGPSGELFFGEGSRLTVL.

The rearrangement links TRBV5-5 to TRBJ2-1; 9 nucleotides agree with TRBD2. V lost 4 bases to trimming and J lost 4 bases; unmatched junction nucleotides: 6. CDR3 length equals 15 residues. Germline CDR1 is SGHKS and CDR2 is YYEKEE (reference sequence). Written as DNA, the CDR3 is TGTGCCAGCAGCCCCGAGGGACTAGCTTACAATGAGCAGTTCTTC. Its protein product is CASSPEGLAYNEQFF.

CDR3: CASSPDRVNTEAFF. CDR3 DNA: TGTGCCAGCAGCCCCGACAGGGTGAACACTGAAGCTTTCTTT. The V call is TRBV27, the J call TRBJ1-1; 7 positions agree with TRBD1. This CDR3 region has 14 residues. With V trimmed by 6 bases and J by 0 bases, 4 bases remained unmatched. Germline loops: CDR1 MNHEY, CDR2 SMNVEV (reference sequence).

V usage is TRBV7-9 and J usage is TRBJ2-1, with D maybe TRBD2 (5 bases). The CDR3 consists of 14 residues. The V gene lost 5 bases and the J gene lost 3 bases, with 11 bases spanning the gap. In germline, CDR1 is SEHNR, CDR2 FQNEAQ (reference sequence). The CDR3 reads CASSPGIRYNEQFF. The CDR3 coding sequence is TGTGCCAGCAGCCCCGGGATTCGCTACAATGAGCAGTTCTTC.

This chain links TRBV11-1 with TRBJ2-5, with D tentatively TRBD2 (6 bases). The V and J ends lost 5 bases and 5 bases respectively, with 18 bases between them. This CDR3 is 15 amino acids long. Per germline, CDR1 SGHAT and CDR2 FQDESV (reference sequence). In DNA, the CDR3 is TGTGCCAGCAGCCCCCTGGGACTGCCGGGGGAGACCCAGTACTTC. Its translation: CASSPLGLPGETQYF. Combining the CDR3 with reference TRBV11-1 and TRBJ2-5 gives the whole variable domain EAEVAQSPRYKITEKSQAVAFWCDPISGHATLYWYRQILGQGPELLVQFQDESVVDDSQLPKDRFSAERLKGVDSTLKIQPAELGDSAMYLCASSPLGLPGETQYFGPGTRLLVL.

The gene calls are TRBV5-5 and TRBJ1-5, with D unresolved. Germline CDR1 SGHKS, CDR2 YYEKEE (reference sequence). Trimming took off 1 base at V and 5 bases at J, with 7 bases between the two ends. The CDR3 spans 13 residues. The CDR3 DNA is TGTGCCAGCAGCTTGATGTATTATCAGCCCCAGCATTTT. Protein product: CASSLMYYQPQHF.

The chain employs TRBV19 and TRBJ2-1; 12 nucleotides agree with TRBD2. Looked up from germline, CDR1 is LNHDA and CDR2 is SQIVND (reference sequence). Trimming cost V 1 base and J 4 bases; bases outside gene matches: 2. The CDR3 runs to 16 residues. The CDR3 DNA sequence: TGTGCCAGTAGTATAGGGACTAGCGGGACTTACAATGAGCAGTTCTTC. Residues: CASSIGTSGTYNEQFF.

V usage is TRBV19 and J usage is TRBJ2-1; 11 positions agree with TRBD1. Germline V lookup: CDR1 LNHDA, CDR2 SQIVND (reference sequence). This CDR3 has 15 amino acids. Losses at the gene ends were 5 bases for V and 2 bases for J; bases not matched to a gene: 2. CDR3 loop: CASSRDRGAYNEQFF. The CDR3, as DNA: TGTGCCAGTAGTCGGGACAGGGGGGCCTACAATGAGCAGTTCTTC.